This T cell receptor beta chain was recorded in a study of tumor-infiltrating lymphocytes in primary liver carcinoma. Study-wide results and limits: Tumor-adjacent and tumor-blood pairs overlapped less than tumor region pairs did.

The CDR3 is made up of 15 amino acids. Looked up from germline, CDR1 is ENHRY and CDR2 is SYGVKD. Details on this clonotype: The antigen remains undetermined. A much bigger clone sits one base away, suggesting this may be a read error.

Unsorted whole blood yielded the blood RNA, and germline DNA was also extracted. The researchers produced TCR beta cDNA from 500 ng total RNA with a constant-region primer. It was through three nested multiplex PCR rounds of slightly modified ARM-PCR that TCR beta libraries arose. Use of TRBV1-TRBV30 forward primers with a C-beta reverse primer characterized the first two PCR rounds, which lasted about 10 cycles each. TCRdb itself ran the multiplex PCR reads through MiXCR, one entry per CDR3 protein. The table records approximately 330,000 distinct CDR3 sequences, about 61% of them present only once.

Sequencing used peripheral blood. This TCR came from a man aged 35 to 55 with primary liver carcinoma and hepatitis B virus infection. The V and J genes are TRBV10-3 and TRBJ2-3; D perhaps matches TRBD2 (6 bases). The CDR3 protein is CVISVRGAITDTQYF. The CDR3 DNA reads as TGTGTCATCAGTGTACGCGGGGCTATCACAGATACGCAGTATTTT.